This T cell receptor (beta chain) was captured by sequencing in a study of blood T cell repertoires in COVID-19. Study details: Both acute and convalescent COVID-19 samples were obtained from the United States, Italy and Spain.

As handled by the study authors: Using reference gene primer amplification, nucleated cell counts were estimated. Clones were sequenced by immunoSEQ multiplex PCR, and TCRdb holds only the in-frame ones, with some missing. That table is the source of V, J and clone size, and D and trimming were worked out from the DNA. The sample lists a few hundred thousand clones, about 91% occurring once. V lost 6 bases, J lost 4 bases, and 21 bases lay in between. Per germline, CDR1 SGHVS and CDR2 FNYEAQ. This CDR3 is built from 16 residues. Clinical history as reported by participants underpinned cohort assignment. This clone was counted many times.

Material for sequencing was PBMCs or T cells enriched from blood (not recorded which). This TCR derives from a woman aged 40-49 years with acute COVID-19. The chain joins TRBV7-6 to TRBJ1-2; tentatively, D is TRBD1 (6 bases). CDR3 in amino acids: CASRPTGFRGSYGYTF. The CDR3 nucleotides are TGTGCCAGCAGACCTACAGGGTTCCGGGGATCCTATGGCTACACCTTC.